The 26 T cell receptor beta chains reported below all come from one sample, sequenced in a study of patients and donors after allogeneic stem cell transplantation. Each CDR3 protein is one row after TCRdb ran MiXCR on the RT-PCR reads. The sample has 150,000 or so distinct CDR3 sequences; 24% are singletons. The specimen was blood, either unsorted or a sorted T cell fraction (not recorded which). The receptors stem from a human donor who was either an allogeneic HSCT recipient or a stem cell or donor lymphocyte infusion donor (not recorded which). It is not recorded whose cells these are; they may come from a transplant donor.

This clonotype appeared a few times. The chain joins TRBV5-1 to TRBJ1-2; unclear D gene. The V gene's germline CDR1 is SGHRS and CDR2 YFSETQ. V lost 4 bases to trimming and J lost 3 bases, with 10 bases between them. The CDR3 spans 13 residues. The CDR3 nucleotides read TGCGCCAGCAGCGTTTGGCAGTACTATGGCTACACCTTC. Translated: CASSVWQYYGYTF.

This clonotype was counted only a few times. V gene TRBV6-2 or TRBV6-3 combines with J gene TRBJ2-2; D uncertain. Germline values: CDR1 MNHEY, CDR2 SVGEGT. The V gene lost 2 bases and the J gene lost 6 bases, with 10 bases spanning the gap. The CDR3 contains 14 residues. The CDR3 nucleotides read TGTGCCAGCAGTTACGGTCATATGGCCGGGGAGCTGTTTTTT. Translating it yields CASSYGHMAGELFF.

The genes are TRBV25-1 and TRBJ2-7; no definite D call. V lost 1 base and J lost 1, with 8 bases in between. Germline V gene lookup returns CDR1 MGHDK and CDR2 SYGVNS. CDR3 length: 14 residues. In DNA form, the CDR3 reads TGTGCCAGCAGTGAATTACACCGTTCCTACGAGCAGTACTTC. It translates to CASSELHRSYEQYF.

V and J are TRBV4-2 and TRBJ2-3; no firm D call. CDR1 and CDR2 (germline): LGHNA, YNFKEQ. The CDR3 is 13 amino acids. Trimming took off 4 bases at V and 5 bases at J, with 10 bases between the two ends. CDR3 in amino acids: CASSPQELDTQYF. DNA of the CDR3: TGTGCCAGCAGCCCCCAGGAGCTAGATACGCAGTATTTT.

The V and J genes are TRBV11-1 and TRBJ2-5, with TRBD1 as a possible D gene (6 bases). Trimming cost V 3 bases and J 5 bases, with 22 bases left between them. The CDR3 extends over 17 amino acids. CDR1 is SGHAT, CDR2 FQDESV, per germline (reference sequence). CDR3 in amino acids: CASSLTPLGAKEETQYF. CDR3 DNA sequence: TGTGCCAGCAGCTTGACCCCTTTGGGGGCAAAAGAGGAGACCCAGTACTTC.

The rearrangement joins TRBV20-1 to TRBJ2-1; no clear D. Looked up from germline, CDR1 is DFQATT and CDR2 is SNEGSKA (reference sequence). V lost 3 bases and J 9 bases, leaving 6 bases between the germline ends. This CDR3 region has 10 residues. For the CDR3, the DNA is TGCAGTGCTAGGGACGGTGAGCAGTTCTTC. This sequence encodes CSARDGEQFF.

This clonotype was seen a few times. The chain couples TRBV5-1 to TRBJ2-2; D may be TRBD2 (6 bases). This CDR3 has 18 residues. V lost 1 base, J lost 0 bases, and 16 bases lay in between. Germline V CDR1 and CDR2: SGHRS, YFSETQ. CDR3 residues: CASSLYPSGPSNTGELFF. The DNA for the CDR3 is TGCGCCAGCAGCTTGTATCCAAGCGGGCCTTCGAACACCGGGGAGCTGTTTTTT.

In this sample, this clonotype turned up a few times. The chain uses TRBV12-3 or TRBV12-4 and TRBJ1-1, with 10 bases fitting TRBD1. CDR3 length: 14 amino acids. J was trimmed by 5 bases and V by 5 bases; bases with no gene match: 5. The chain's CDR3 is CASSPTGGWTEAFF. CDR3 coding DNA: TGTGCCAGCAGTCCGACAGGGGGCTGGACTGAAGCTTTCTTT.

The CDR3 nucleotides are TGTGCCAGCAGCCACAACCGGGACAGACTTGAGCAGTTCTTC. Translation gives CASSHNRDRLEQFF. The chain links TRBV11-2 to TRBJ2-1; TRBD1 agrees at 7 bases. This CDR3 has 14 amino acids. J lost 9 bases, V lost 5 bases, and 10 bases had no gene match. CDR1 is SGHAT and CDR2 is FQNNGV in the germline V gene.

This clonotype came up a few times. The J gene is TRBJ2-4, the V gene TRBV29-1, with D tentatively TRBD1 (6 bases). Trimming stripped 4 bases from V and 8 bases from J, with 18 bases between. Per germline, CDR1 SQVTM and CDR2 ANQGSEA. The CDR3 extends over 14 amino acids. The CDR3 here is CSVGGHLAKDIQYF. The CDR3, as DNA: TGCAGCGTTGGGGGACACCTCGCTAAAGACATTCAGTACTTC.

This clonotype was counted many times. The CDR3 reads CSARDLARGNTEAFF. The CDR3 DNA follows: TGCAGTGCTAGAGATCTCGCTCGGGGGAACACTGAAGCTTTCTTT. V and J are TRBV20-1 and TRBJ1-1; D not certain. The V gene lost 0 bases and the J gene lost 1 base, with 12 bases spanning the gap. The CDR3 consists of 15 residues. Germline V gives CDR1 DFQATT, CDR2 SNEGSKA (reference sequence).

The chain carries TRBV6-5 and TRBJ2-3; D uncertain. V dropped 4 bases and J dropped 1 base, with 6 bases sitting between them. Germline V gene data show CDR1 as MNHEY and CDR2 as SVGAGI. There are 13 residues in the CDR3. The CDR3 DNA reads TGTGCCAGCAGTTGGAGCGGCACAGATACGCAGTATTTT. Protein product: CASSWSGTDTQYF.

The genes are TRBV6-5 and TRBJ1-2; D is perhaps TRBD1 (5 bases). This CDR3 is built from 14 residues. V dropped 7 bases and J dropped 4 bases, with 16 bases sitting between them. Per germline, CDR1 MNHEY and CDR2 SVGAGI. The CDR3 sequence is CASTNLGGSYGYTF. As DNA, the CDR3 is TGTGCCAGCACTAACCTCGGGGGGAGCTATGGCTACACCTTC.

J is TRBJ2-7 and V is TRBV29-1; 7 positions agree with TRBD1. The trim removed 4 bases at V and 1 base at J, leaving 1 base unmatched. This CDR3 has 12 amino acids. The germline V gene encodes CDR1 SQVTM and CDR2 ANQGSEA. CDR3: CSVVDRSYEQYF. DNA of the CDR3: TGCAGCGTTGTGGACAGGTCCTACGAGCAGTACTTC.

The genes are TRBV29-1 and TRBJ2-7; no definite D call. The CDR3 is 11 amino acids. Germline lookup yields CDR1 SQVTM and CDR2 ANQGSEA. Trimming took off 2 bases at V and 5 bases at J, with 7 bases between the two ends. The CDR3 DNA sequence: TGCAGCGTTGAATCAGCTAACGAGCAGTACTTC. Its protein product is CSVESANEQYF.

This clonotype was seen only a few times. The chain has TRBV20-1 and TRBJ1-1; no firm D call. V lost 5 bases and J 6 bases, leaving 10 bases between the germline ends. In germline, CDR1 is DFQATT, CDR2 SNEGSKA (reference sequence). The CDR3 is 11 residues long. For the CDR3, the DNA is TGCAGTGCTCGCGGGAGCCCTGAAGCTTTCTTT. This sequence encodes CSARGSPEAFF.

This clonotype was observed a handful of times. The V and J genes are TRBV13 and TRBJ1-2; a possible D gene is TRBD1 (6 bases). The CDR3 covers 15 residues. Per the germline V gene, CDR1 is PRHDT and CDR2 is FYEKMQ (reference sequence). The V gene lost 2 bases and the J gene lost 2 bases, with 12 bases spanning the gap. CDR3 DNA sequence: TGTGCCAGCAGCTTACCTCAAGACAGGAACTATGGCTACACCTTC. Protein product: CASSLPQDRNYGYTF.

This clonotype has just a few counts. This chain connects TRBV29-1 to TRBJ1-3; 7 bases map to TRBD1. V lost 7 bases and J lost 2; bases outside the gene matches: 2. This CDR3 has 12 amino acids. Germline values: CDR1 SQVTM, CDR2 ANQGSEA. Written as DNA, the CDR3 is TGCAGCGCCAGGGGGGCTGGAAACACCATATATTTT. This gives the protein CSARGAGNTIYF.

A few counts support this clonotype. The rearrangement links TRBV7-2 to TRBJ1-4; D possibly corresponds to TRBD1 (5 bases). Germline V CDR1 and CDR2: SGHTA, FQGNSA. The ends were cut back, 6 bases at V and 0 bases at J, with 11 bases in the middle. The CDR3 is 15 amino acids. CDR3: CASSRQRPTNEKLFF. Here the CDR3 DNA reads TGTGCCAGCAGTAGACAGAGACCAACTAATGAAAAACTGTTTTTT.

The chain has TRBV7-3 and TRBJ2-5; a possible D gene is TRBD2 (6 bases). V was shortened by 4 bases and J by 5 bases, with 14 bases between the two germline ends. Germline V gene sequence: CDR1 SGHTA, CDR2 FQGTGA. CDR3 length: 14 amino acids. CDR3 residues: CASSSEAGSETQYF. CDR3 DNA: TGTGCCAGCAGCTCGGAGGCGGGGTCGGAGACCCAGTACTTC.

V gene TRBV10-3 combines with J gene TRBJ2-7; D possibly matches TRBD1 or TRBD2 (6 bases each). The CDR3 extends over 14 amino acids. Germline V gene data show CDR1 as ENHRY and CDR2 as SYGVKD. The ends were cut back, 4 bases at V and 7 bases at J, with 17 bases in the middle. The CDR3 loop is CAISGLSGAGEQYF. The CDR3 nucleotides are TGTGCCATCAGTGGACTATCGGGGGCAGGGGAGCAGTACTTC.

This clonotype was picked up a small number of times. V gene TRBV10-3 combines with J gene TRBJ2-2; 11 nucleotides line up with TRBD2. J lost 4 bases, V lost 8 bases, and 9 bases had no gene match. The germline CDR1 and CDR2 sequences are ENHRY and SYGVKD. The CDR3 has 16 residues. The CDR3, as DNA: TGTGCCATCCTCCAATCCGGGACTAGCGGCACCGGGGAGCTGTTTTTT. Protein product: CAILQSGTSGTGELFF.

The J gene is TRBJ2-5, the V gene TRBV5-1; 13 bases match TRBD2. This CDR3 region has 18 residues. Trimming took 4 bases from V and 0 from J; bases not matched to a gene: 9. Germline values: CDR1 SGHRS, CDR2 YFSETQ. CDR3 DNA sequence: TGCGCCAGCAGCGAGGGACTAGCGGGGAACTATAACCAAGAGACCCAGTACTTC. Residues: CASSEGLAGNYNQETQYF.

The rearrangement uses TRBV7-2 and TRBJ2-1; the match to TRBD1 covers 7 bases. This CDR3 is 15 amino acids long. In germline, CDR1 is SGHTA, CDR2 FQGNSA. V shed 5 bases and J 1 base; nucleotides not matched to a gene: 5. The CDR3 here is CASSAGTASYNEQFF. CDR3 nucleotides: TGTGCCAGCAGCGCCGGGACAGCGTCCTACAATGAGCAGTTCTTC.

V is TRBV4-2 and J is TRBJ2-7; either TRBD1 or TRBD2 may fit D (6 bases each). The CDR3 spans 16 residues. Germline CDR1 is LGHNA and CDR2 is YNFKEQ. The ends were cut back, 0 bases at V and 1 base at J, with 13 bases in the middle. The CDR3 nucleotides read TGTGCCAGCAGCCAAGATTGGGGGGCCTTATCCTACGAGCAGTACTTC. Translation gives CASSQDWGALSYEQYF.

This rearrangement joins TRBV9 to TRBJ2-7; TRBD1 agrees at 7 bases. With 0 bases clipped from V and 2 bases from J, the junction kept 8 bases outside the gene matches. The CDR3 is 16 amino acids. Looked up from germline, CDR1 is SGDLS and CDR2 is YYNGEE. CDR3 coding DNA: TGTGCCAGCAGCGTAGGACAGGGCCAATTAACCTACGAGCAGTACTTC. Protein sequence: CASSVGQGQLTYEQYF.